These 14 T cell receptor beta chains came from one sample sequenced in a study of cytomegalovirus exposure and HLA in healthy donors. The PCR contained 60 Vbeta and 13 Jbeta primers. Sequencing used immunoSEQ multiplex PCR; TCRdb keeps in-frame clones, though not all of them. Among 150,000 to 200,000 clones listed, over 70% were seen once. The sequenced sample consisted of PBMCs. Every receptor here comes from a woman in her fifties or sixties in good health and CMV-seropositive.

This chain joins TRBV15 and TRBJ1-2; maybe TRBD1 (5 bases). CDR3 size: 14 residues. CDR1 LNHNV and CDR2 YYDKDF come from the germline V gene (reference sequence). V was shortened by 3 bases and J by 5 bases, with 13 bases between the two germline ends. The CDR3 loop reads CATSRGGTDYGYTF. CDR3 nucleotides: TGTGCCACCAGCAGGGGAGGGACGGATTATGGCTACACCTTC.

This clone was seen a handful of times. The chain links TRBV29-1 to TRBJ1-1, with a tentative D call TRBD1 (5 bases). The germline CDR1 and CDR2 sequences are SQVTM and ANQGSEA. Trimming took 7 bases from V and 5 from J, leaving 20 bases between them. There are 14 residues in the CDR3. The CDR3 sequence: CSAGWGGGGTEAFF. CDR3 nucleotide sequence: TGCAGCGCGGGATGGGGGGGAGGAGGGACTGAAGCTTTCTTT.

The genes are TRBV2 and TRBJ2-1; D gene unclear. Germline CDR1 SNHLY, CDR2 FYNNEI. The CDR3 consists of 14 residues. The V and J ends lost 7 bases and 6 bases respectively, with 16 bases between them. For the CDR3, the DNA is TGTGCCAGCAATTTCGCCCTCAGAGGCAATGAGCAGTTCTTC. As protein: CASNFALRGNEQFF.

This chain links TRBV11-3 with TRBJ2-7; TRBD2 might be the D (5 bases). This CDR3 has 13 amino acids. Germline V gene sequence: CDR1 SGHNT, CDR2 YENEEA. V lost 0 bases and J 7 bases, leaving 10 bases between the germline ends. CDR3 in DNA: TGTGCCAGCAGCTTAGACCCGGGCGGGGAGCAGTACTTC. Encoded protein: CASSLDPGGEQYF.

This clone was seen a single time. J is TRBJ2-3 and V is TRBV5-1; 9 bases are shared with TRBD2. This CDR3 spans 17 amino acids. Germline CDR1 reads SGHRS; CDR2 reads YFSETQ. J lost 3 bases, V lost 0 bases, and 8 bases had no gene match. DNA for the CDR3: TGCGCCAGCAGCTTGGCTTACGCGGGGGGGCCGACAGATACGCAGTATTTT. This codes for CASSLAYAGGPTDTQYF.

The chain employs TRBV7-8 and TRBJ2-7, with 11 bases lining up with TRBD2. Unmatched junction bases numbered 2, after V lost 5 bases and J lost 2 bases. The CDR3 has 14 residues. CDR1 SGHVS and CDR2 FQNEAQ come from the germline V gene. CDR3 in amino acids: CASSVLAGAYEQYF. CDR3 DNA sequence: TGTGCCAGCAGCGTACTAGCGGGGGCCTACGAGCAGTACTTC.

This clone turned up a few times. The gene calls are TRBV5-1 and TRBJ2-1; 7 nucleotides agree with TRBD1. Germline values: CDR1 SGHRS, CDR2 YFSETQ. This CDR3 region has 19 residues. Trimming cost V 4 bases and J 9 bases; bases outside gene matches: 25. The DNA of the CDR3 is TGCGCCAGCAGCCCTACCGTAATTGGGCTCCTCGGACAGGATGTTGAGCAGTTCTTC. It yields the protein CASSPTVIGLLGQDVEQFF.

The rearrangement uses TRBV6-1 and TRBJ2-5, with D unclear. Germline V gene lookup returns CDR1 MNHNS and CDR2 SASEGT. Trimming pared 2 bases from V and 0 bases from J, leaving 7 bases between. The CDR3 has 14 residues. The CDR3 sequence: CASSEWQNQETQYF. DNA of the CDR3: TGTGCCAGCAGTGAATGGCAGAACCAAGAGACCCAGTACTTC.

The chain has TRBV11-3 and TRBJ2-2; D possibly corresponds to TRBD1 (5 bases). The V end was cut by 5 bases, the J end by 1 base, with 5 bases between. Per the germline V gene, CDR1 is SGHNT and CDR2 is YENEEA. The CDR3 runs to 13 residues. The CDR3 region has the DNA TGTGCCAGCAGCCAGGGGAACACCGGGGAGCTGTTTTTT. Amino acids: CASSQGNTGELFF.

This chain links TRBV29-1 with TRBJ1-2; 8 nucleotides line up with TRBD1. The V gene end was trimmed by 7 bases and the J gene end by 2 bases; junction bases not matched to a gene: 6. The CDR3 has 13 residues. From germline, CDR1 is SQVTM and CDR2 ANQGSEA. The CDR3 region is CSGLTGVNYGYTF. CDR3 in DNA: TGCAGCGGCTTGACAGGGGTAAACTATGGCTACACCTTC.

The chain uses TRBV18 and TRBJ1-2; no firm D call. This CDR3 spans 16 amino acids. CDR1 and CDR2 (germline): KGHSH, LQKENI. V was clipped by 3 bases and J by 0 bases, with 14 bases between them. The CDR3: CASSPIMADANYGYTF. For the CDR3, the DNA is TGTGCCAGCTCACCGATCATGGCAGATGCTAACTATGGCTACACCTTC.

This clone has just a few counts. The chain has TRBV30 and TRBJ1-5, with D tentatively TRBD1 (5 bases). The CDR3 is 14 residues long. CDR1 is GTSNPN and CDR2 is SVGIG in the germline V gene (reference sequence). Deletions cut 2 bases from V and 8 bases from J, with 16 bases between. The CDR3 region is CAWSRGQGREPQHF. Written as DNA, the CDR3 is TGTGCCTGGAGTAGAGGTCAGGGCCGTGAGCCCCAGCATTTT.

This chain connects TRBV7-2 to TRBJ1-3, with D perhaps matching TRBD1 (5 bases). This CDR3 comprises 14 residues. Germline-derived CDR1 and CDR2 are SGHTA and FQGNSA. V was shortened by 2 bases and J by 2 bases, with 7 bases between the two germline ends. The CDR3 is CASSLQGAGNTIYF. The DNA for the CDR3 is TGTGCCAGCAGCTTACAAGGGGCTGGAAACACCATATATTTT.

The sample holds one count of this clone. This chain uses TRBV7-8 with TRBJ1-4; 7 nucleotides align to TRBD1. The V gene's germline CDR1 is SGHVS and CDR2 FQNEAQ. The CDR3 runs to 14 residues. J gave up 6 bases and V 1 base, and 2 bases lay outside the gene matches. As DNA, the CDR3 is TGTGCCAGCAGCTTAGTAGGGGGCGATGAAAAACTGTTTTTT. Translation gives CASSLVGGDEKLFF.